This T cell receptor beta chain was sequenced during a study of cytotoxic CD8 clonotypes in ibrutinib-treated CLL (dated by TCRdb to 2020 to 2022). At the level of the whole study: The cohort was composed of about 10 relapsed/refractory and approximately 16 treatment-naive patients; IGHV unmutated status was identified in roughly 17 patients. Response samples were obtained after a median of around eleven months of treatment, with a range of roughly 6 to 40 months. Every sample from remission and from progressive disease was obtained while the patients were still on ibrutinib. Samples averaged roughly 260,000 productive templates and some 91,000 productive rearrangements. Longitudinal samples were obtainable from about 30% of the roughly 90 participants in the trial. Cryopreserved peripheral blood mononuclear cells were collected before treatment, at response, and at either disease progression or sustained remission. Responses were partial in roughly 24 patients and complete in 2; after median approximately 69 months follow-up, roughly 15 stayed in remission and 12 progressed. The study at large found these results: Baseline clonality exceeded that of age-matched healthy donors and correlated strongly with circulating CD8+ T-cell counts. Sampling times were not matched between patients in sustained remission and patients whose disease was progressing, and lymph node repertoires were not examined. Clonality increased at ibrutinib response, stayed stable in sustained remission, and fell back toward baseline at progression. Public clonotypes were found to be uncommon and were observed to contract or remain stable during treatment; the increase in clonality was shown to reflect expansion of private clonotypes at ibrutinib response.

Including the terminal cysteine and phenylalanine, the CDR3 comprises 12 residues. The sequence is cut down to CDR3 DNA, 36 bases in frame from base 1. The germline V gene (reference sequence) specifies SSHAT as CDR1 and FNYEAQ as CDR2. On a MiSeq, deep resolution sequencing aimed for a depth between 1 in 1 million and 1 in 200,000 T cells, with each clonotype covered approximately 10x on average. The immunoSEQ hsTCRB Kit was used to generate TCR beta libraries. As for the authors' bioinformatics: Data were analyzed with ImmunoSEQ Data Assistant and ImmunoSEQ Analyzer, with V, D and J genes assigned per IMGT definitions. Clonality, which ranges from 0 to 1, was calculated as one minus the normalized Shannon entropy of productive rearrangement frequencies. Only overrepresented clonotypes making up at least 0.05% of the repertoire of each patient were included in the public clonotype analysis. Some 13 age-matched healthy donor repertoires from immuneACCESS were used as controls for clonality. Held by TCRdb, this immuneACCESS table contains in-frame sequences only and omits some clones. Under half of the omission traces to an unresolved V gene where checked; the cause of the rest is unknown. V and J calls and clone size are those listed in that table; D and trimming were worked out from the DNA. The sample table contains about 24,000 clones; only one count was recorded for roughly 71% of them. Approximately 46% of the sample is in the top ten clones.

Note on this clone: Its antigen is still unknown. An end of the junction does not agree with germline; a read error may underlie this.

The label giving this sample's time point can be read as: about eleven months on ibrutinib. For TCR beta library preparation, around 1.8 micrograms of genomic DNA were extracted from the cryopreserved PBMCs. High-throughput TCR beta sequencing was performed on longitudinal blood samples from CLL patients receiving ibrutinib monotherapy. The patients took part in an open-label, single-center phase 2 trial of ibrutinib monotherapy. The receptor was derived from a human donor with chronic lymphocytic leukemia. The chain was built from TRBV7-7 and TRBJ2-2; D gene: possibly TRBD1, on 6 matching bases. The material was PBMCs, obtained after 12 months of ibrutinib treatment. The sequenced DNA: TGTGCTAGCAGGGGGAACACCGGGGAGCTGTTTTTT. Its translation is CASRGNTGELFF.